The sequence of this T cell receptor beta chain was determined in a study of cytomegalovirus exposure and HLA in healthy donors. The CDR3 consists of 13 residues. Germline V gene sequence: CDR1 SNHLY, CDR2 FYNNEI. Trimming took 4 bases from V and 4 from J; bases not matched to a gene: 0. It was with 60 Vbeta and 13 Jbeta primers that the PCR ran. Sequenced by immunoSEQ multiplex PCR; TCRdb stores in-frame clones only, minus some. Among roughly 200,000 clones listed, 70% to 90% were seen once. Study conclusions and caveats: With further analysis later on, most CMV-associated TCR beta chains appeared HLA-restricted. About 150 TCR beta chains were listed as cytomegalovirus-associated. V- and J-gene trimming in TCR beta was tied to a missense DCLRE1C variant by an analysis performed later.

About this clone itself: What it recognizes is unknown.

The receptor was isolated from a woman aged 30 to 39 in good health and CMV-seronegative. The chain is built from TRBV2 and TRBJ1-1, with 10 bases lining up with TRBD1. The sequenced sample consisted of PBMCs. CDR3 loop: CASSGDRGTEAFF. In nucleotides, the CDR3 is TGTGCCAGCAGTGGGGACAGGGGCACTGAAGCTTTCTTT.